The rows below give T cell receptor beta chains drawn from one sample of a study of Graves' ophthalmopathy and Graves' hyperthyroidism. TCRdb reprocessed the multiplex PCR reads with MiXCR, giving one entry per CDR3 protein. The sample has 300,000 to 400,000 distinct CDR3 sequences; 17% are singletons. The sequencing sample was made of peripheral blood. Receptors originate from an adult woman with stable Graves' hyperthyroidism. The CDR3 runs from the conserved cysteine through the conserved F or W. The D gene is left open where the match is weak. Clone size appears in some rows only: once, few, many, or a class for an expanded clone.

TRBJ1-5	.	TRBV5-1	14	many	TGCGCCAGCAGCTTGGACGGGTCCTACCAGCCCCAGCATTTT	CASSLDGSYQPQHF
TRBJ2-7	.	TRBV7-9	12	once	TGTTCCAGCAGCCCGGACACCTACGAGCAGTACTTC	CSSSPDTYEQYF
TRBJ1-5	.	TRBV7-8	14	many	TGTGCCAGTAACCAACTGGGGGGGAATCAGCCCCAGCATTTT	CASNQLGGNQPQHF
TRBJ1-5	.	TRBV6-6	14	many	TGTGCCAGCGCTCCAGGGGATTTCGGTCAGCCCCAGCATTTT	CASAPGDFGQPQHF
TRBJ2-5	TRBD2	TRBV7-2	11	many	TGTGCCAGCAGCCTTAGCGGGCTAGCAGACTTC	CASSLSGLADF
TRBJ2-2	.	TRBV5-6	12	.	TGTGCCAGCAGCGTGAGGGGCGGGGAGCTGTTTTTT	CASSVRGGELFF
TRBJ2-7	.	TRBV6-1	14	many	TGTGCCAGCAGAAAGCGGTCCCACGACTACGAGCAGTACTTC	CASRKRSHDYEQYF
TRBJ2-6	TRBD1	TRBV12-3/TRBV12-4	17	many	TGTGCCAGCAGTCCGTGGACAGGGACGCTCGGGGCCAACGTCCTGACTTTC	CASSPWTGTLGANVLTF
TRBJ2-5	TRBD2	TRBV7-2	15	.	TGTGCCAGCAGCCAAGCGGGGACCCCCCAAGAGACCCAGTACTTC	CASSQAGTPQETQYF
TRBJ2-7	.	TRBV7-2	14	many	TGTGCCAGCCGCCCTCAATCGAATTACTACGAGCAGTACTTC	CASRPQSNYYEQYF
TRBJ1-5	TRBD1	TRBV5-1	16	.	TGCGCCAGCAGCGAAATCGACAGGGGGAGCAATCAGCCCCAGCATTTT	CASSEIDRGSNQPQHF
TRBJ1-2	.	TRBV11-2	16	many	TGTGCCAGCAGCTCGAGGACACCCCAACTTTCCTATGGCTACACCTTC	CASSSRTPQLSYGYTF
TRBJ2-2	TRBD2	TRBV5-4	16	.	TGTGCCAGCAGCTTACCCCTAGCGGGAGGCACCGGGGAGCTGTTTTTT	CASSLPLAGGTGELFF
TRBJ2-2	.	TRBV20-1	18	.	TGCAGTGCCCTAAGGTGGAACACCGGGACTTCCTACACCGGGGAGCTGTTTTTT	CSALRWNTGTSYTGELFF
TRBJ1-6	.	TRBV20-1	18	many	TGCAGTGCTAGAGATTGGGGTTGGTCGGCAGGGGTGAATTCACCCCTCCACTTT	CSARDWGWSAGVNSPLHF
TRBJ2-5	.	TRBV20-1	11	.	TGCAGTGCCGGGTACAAAGAGACCCAGTACTTC	CSAGYKETQYF